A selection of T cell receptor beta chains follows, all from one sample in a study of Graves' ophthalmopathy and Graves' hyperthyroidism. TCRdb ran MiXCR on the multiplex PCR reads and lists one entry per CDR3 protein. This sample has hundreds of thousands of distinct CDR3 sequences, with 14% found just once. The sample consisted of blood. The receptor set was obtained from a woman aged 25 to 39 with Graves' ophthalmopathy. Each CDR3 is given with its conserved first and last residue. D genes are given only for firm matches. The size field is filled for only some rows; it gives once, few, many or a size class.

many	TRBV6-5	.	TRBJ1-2	CASSYGPGVNYGYTF	TGTGCCAGCAGTTACGGTCCGGGAGTAAACTATGGCTACACCTTC
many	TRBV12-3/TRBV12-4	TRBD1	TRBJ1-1	CASSVWTGTEEAFF	TGTGCCAGCAGTGTGTGGACAGGCACTGAGGAAGCTTTCTTT
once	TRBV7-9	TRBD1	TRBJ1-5	CASSPPTGQPQHF	TGTGCCAGCAGCCCCCCGACAGGGCAGCCCCAGCATTTT
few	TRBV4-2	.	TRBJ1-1	CASSPGRGPGNTEAFF	TGTGCCAGCAGCCCGGGTAGAGGTCCAGGTAACACTGAAGCTTTCTTT
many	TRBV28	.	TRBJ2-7	CATHDRYYEQYF	TGTGCCACCCACGACCGATACTACGAGCAGTACTTC
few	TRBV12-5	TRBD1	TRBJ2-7	CASVSTGTGAYEQYF	TGTGCTAGTGTAAGCACCGGGACAGGGGCCTACGAGCAGTACTTC
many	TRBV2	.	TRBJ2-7	CASSEVADYEQYF	TGTGCCAGCAGTGAAGTCGCTGACTACGAGCAGTACTTC
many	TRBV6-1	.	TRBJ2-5	CASSKKDPGETQYF	TGTGCCAGCAGTAAAAAGGACCCCGGAGAGACCCAGTACTTC
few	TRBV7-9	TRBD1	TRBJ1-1	CASSFSAGGEAFF	TGTGCCAGCAGCTTCTCGGCAGGGGGTGAAGCTTTCTTT
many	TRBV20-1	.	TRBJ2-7	CSARLTGKSSYEQYF	TGCAGTGCTAGACTTACAGGGAAAAGCTCCTACGAGCAGTACTTC
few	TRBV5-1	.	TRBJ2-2	CASSLAPGSSGELFF	TGCGCCAGCAGCTTGGCCCCAGGGTCCAGCGGGGAGCTGTTTTTT
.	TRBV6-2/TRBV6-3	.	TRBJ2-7	CASSYSSRGVVSYEQYF	TGTGCCAGCAGTTACTCAAGTCGCGGGGTAGTCTCCTACGAGCAGTACTTC
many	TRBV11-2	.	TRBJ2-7	CASSSPPSSGVYEQYF	TGTGCCAGCAGCTCCCCACCATCCAGCGGAGTTTACGAGCAGTACTTC
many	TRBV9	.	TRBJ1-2	CASSVEAGLDYGYTF	TGTGCCAGCAGCGTAGAGGCGGGTCTGGACTATGGCTACACCTTC
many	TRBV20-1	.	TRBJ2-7	CSASFPSGTPDEQYF	TGCAGTGCTAGCTTCCCCTCCGGGACCCCGGACGAGCAGTACTTC
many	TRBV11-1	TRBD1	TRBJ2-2	CASSFVGTGTTGELFF	TGTGCCAGCAGCTTTGTTGGGACAGGGACAACCGGGGAGCTGTTTTTT
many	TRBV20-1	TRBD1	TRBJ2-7	CSATLGGRLEQYF	TGCAGTGCTACTCTAGGGGGCAGGCTCGAGCAGTACTTC
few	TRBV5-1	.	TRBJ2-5	CASRGVFVQETQYF	TGCGCCAGCAGAGGGGTGTTCGTCCAAGAGACCCAGTACTTC
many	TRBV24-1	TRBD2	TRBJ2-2	CATSDVFGTSGLNTGELFF	TGTGCCACCAGTGATGTATTCGGGACTAGCGGACTAAACACCGGGGAGCTGTTTTTT
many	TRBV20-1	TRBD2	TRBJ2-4	CSAIIAGGNIQYF	TGCAGTGCTATTATAGCGGGGGGGAACATTCAGTACTTC
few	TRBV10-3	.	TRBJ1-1	CAISELGAAEAFF	TGTGCCATCAGTGAGTTAGGGGCGGCTGAAGCTTTCTTT
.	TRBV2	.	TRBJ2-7	CASSAVRVTYEQYF	TGTGCCAGCAGTGCTGTCAGGGTTACCTACGAGCAGTACTTC
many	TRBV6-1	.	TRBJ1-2	CASSGGPTGARTFLYGYTF	TGTGCCAGCAGTGGGGGTCCCACGGGGGCGAGGACCTTTCTTTATGGCTACACCTTC
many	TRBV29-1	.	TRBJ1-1	CSVVLGIEAFF	TGCAGCGTCGTCCTAGGGATAGAAGCTTTCTTT
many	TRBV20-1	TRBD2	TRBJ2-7	CSGGLADYEQYF	TGCAGTGGGGGACTAGCGGACTACGAGCAGTACTTC
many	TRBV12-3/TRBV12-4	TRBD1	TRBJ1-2	CASRIPGTANYGYTF	TGTGCCAGCAGGATACCCGGGACAGCAAACTATGGCTACACCTTC
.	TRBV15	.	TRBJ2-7	CATSSSRGSSLYEQYF	TGTGCCACCAGCAGCTCCCGGGGCTCATCCCTCTACGAGCAGTACTTC
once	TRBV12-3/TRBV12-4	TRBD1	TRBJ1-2	CASSLSTGYMKVYGYTF	TGTGCCAGCAGTTTGTCGACAGGGTATATGAAAGTCTATGGCTACACCTTC
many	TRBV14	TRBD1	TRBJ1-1	CASSHGGGETEAFF	TGTGCCAGCAGCCACGGAGGGGGCGAAACTGAAGCTTTCTTT
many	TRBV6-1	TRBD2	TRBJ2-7	CASSETGEGTYEQYF	TGTGCCAGCAGTGAAACCGGGGAGGGAACCTACGAGCAGTACTTC
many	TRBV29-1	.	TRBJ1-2	CSSWNYGYTF	TGCAGCTCTTGGAATTATGGCTACACCTTC
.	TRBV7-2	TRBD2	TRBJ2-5	CASSPRGVILTQYF	TGTGCCAGCAGCCCCCGGGGGGTAATCCTGACCCAGTACTTC
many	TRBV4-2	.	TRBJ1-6	CASSQSRQANSPLHF	TGTGCCAGCAGCCAAAGCCGACAGGCTAATTCACCCCTCCACTTT
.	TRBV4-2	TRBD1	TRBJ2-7	CASSQLTGLGWPEYF	TGTGCCAGCAGCCAACTGACAGGGCTTGGTTGGCCGGAGTACTTC
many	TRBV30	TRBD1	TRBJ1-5	CAWSTKDRGHHQPQHF	TGTGCCTGGAGTACTAAGGACAGGGGGCATCATCAGCCCCAGCATTTT
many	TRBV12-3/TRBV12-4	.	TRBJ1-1	CASSFKVGGLDAFF	TGTGCCAGCAGTTTTAAGGTCGGGGGATTAGACGCTTTCTTT
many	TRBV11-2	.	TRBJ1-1	CASSPGQFNTEAFF	TGTGCCAGCAGCCCAGGACAGTTCAACACTGAAGCTTTCTTT
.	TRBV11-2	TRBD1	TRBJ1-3	CASSHRTGRASGNTIYF	TGTGCCAGCAGCCATAGGACAGGGCGGGCCTCCGGAAACACCATATATTTT
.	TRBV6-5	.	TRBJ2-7	CASSYPGPRDAYEQYF	TGTGCCAGCAGTTACCCGGGGCCCCGGGATGCCTACGAGCAGTACTTC
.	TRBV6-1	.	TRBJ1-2	CASGRREGYTF	TGTGCCAGCGGCCGGCGGGAAGGCTACACCTTC
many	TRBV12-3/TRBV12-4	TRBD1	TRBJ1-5	CASSPRGQLNNQPQHF	TGTGCCAGCAGCCCCCGGGGACAGCTAAACAATCAGCCCCAGCATTTT
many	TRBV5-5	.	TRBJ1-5	CASSLEVGPWQPQHF	TGTGCCAGCAGCTTGGAAGTCGGGCCCTGGCAGCCCCAGCATTTT